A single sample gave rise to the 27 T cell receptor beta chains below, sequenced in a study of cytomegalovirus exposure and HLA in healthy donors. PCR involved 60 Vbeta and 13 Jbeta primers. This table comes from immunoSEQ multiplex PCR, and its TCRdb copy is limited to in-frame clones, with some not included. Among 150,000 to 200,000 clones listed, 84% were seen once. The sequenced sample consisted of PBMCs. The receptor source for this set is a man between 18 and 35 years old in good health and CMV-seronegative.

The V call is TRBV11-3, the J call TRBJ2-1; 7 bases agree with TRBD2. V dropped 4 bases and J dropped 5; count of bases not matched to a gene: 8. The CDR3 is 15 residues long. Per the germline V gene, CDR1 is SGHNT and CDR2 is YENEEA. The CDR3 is CASSWAAGEDNEQFF. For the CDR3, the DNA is TGTGCCAGCAGCTGGGCGGCGGGAGAGGACAATGAGCAGTTCTTC. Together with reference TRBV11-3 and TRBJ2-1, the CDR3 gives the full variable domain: EAGVVQSPRYKIIEKKQPVAFWCNPISGHNTLYWYLQNLGQGPELLIRYENEEAVDDSQLPKDRFSAERLKGVDSTLKIQPAELGDSAVYLCASSWAAGEDNEQFFGPGTRLTVL.

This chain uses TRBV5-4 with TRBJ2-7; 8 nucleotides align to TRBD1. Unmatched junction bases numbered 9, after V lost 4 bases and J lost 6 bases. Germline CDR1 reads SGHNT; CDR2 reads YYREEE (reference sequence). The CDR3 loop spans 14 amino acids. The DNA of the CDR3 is TGTGCCAGCAGCCCCAGGGGGCTTCGGTCCGAGCAGTACTTC. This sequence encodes CASSPRGLRSEQYF.

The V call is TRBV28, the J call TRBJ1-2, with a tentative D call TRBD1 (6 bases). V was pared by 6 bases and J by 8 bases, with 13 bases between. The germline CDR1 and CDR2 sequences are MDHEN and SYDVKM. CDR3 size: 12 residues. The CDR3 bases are TGTGCCAGCAGCTCAACAGGGACCGGCTACACCTTC. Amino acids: CASSSTGTGYTF.

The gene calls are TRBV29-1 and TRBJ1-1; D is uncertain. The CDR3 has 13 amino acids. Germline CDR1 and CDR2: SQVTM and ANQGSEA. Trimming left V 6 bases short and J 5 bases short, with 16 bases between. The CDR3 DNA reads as TGCAGCGTGTGGGAGGGAGGTGGGACTGAAGCTTTCTTT. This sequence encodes CSVWEGGGTEAFF.

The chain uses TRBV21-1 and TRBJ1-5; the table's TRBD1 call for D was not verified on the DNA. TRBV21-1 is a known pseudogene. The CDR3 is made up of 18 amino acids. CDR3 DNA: TGTGCCAGCAGCCCCCCTTGGGGCAGGGGCCATTGCAATCAGCCCCAGCATTTT. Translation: CASSPPWGRGHCNQPQHF.

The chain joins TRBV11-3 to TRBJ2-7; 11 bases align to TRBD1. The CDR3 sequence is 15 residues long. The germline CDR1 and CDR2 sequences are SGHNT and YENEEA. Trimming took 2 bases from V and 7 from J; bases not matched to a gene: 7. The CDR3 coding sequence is TGTGCCAGCAGCTTAACTGGACAGGGGGCGAGGGAGCAGTACTTC. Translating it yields CASSLTGQGAREQYF.

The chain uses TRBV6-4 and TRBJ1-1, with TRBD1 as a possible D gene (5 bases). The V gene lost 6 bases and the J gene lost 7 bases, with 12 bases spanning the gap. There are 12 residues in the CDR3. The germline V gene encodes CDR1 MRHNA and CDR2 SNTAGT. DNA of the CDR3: TGTGCCAGCAGAGATGGGGGGGGTGAAGCTTTCTTT. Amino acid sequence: CASRDGGGEAFF.

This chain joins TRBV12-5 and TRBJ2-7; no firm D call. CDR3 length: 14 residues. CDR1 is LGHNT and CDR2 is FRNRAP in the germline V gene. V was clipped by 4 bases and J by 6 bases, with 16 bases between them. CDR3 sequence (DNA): TGTGCTAGTGGTTCCTTGGCACGGTCGGGCGAGCAGTACTTC. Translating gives CASGSLARSGEQYF.

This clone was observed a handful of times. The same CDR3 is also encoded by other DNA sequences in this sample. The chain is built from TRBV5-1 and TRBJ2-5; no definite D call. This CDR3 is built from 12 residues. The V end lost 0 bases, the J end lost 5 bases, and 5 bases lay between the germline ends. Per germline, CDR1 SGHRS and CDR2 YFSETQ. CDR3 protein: CASSLAGETQYF. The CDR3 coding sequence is TGCGCCAGCAGCTTGGCCGGTGAGACCCAGTACTTC.

CDR3 sequence reads: CASSQDGPRFGEQYF. The CDR3, as DNA: TGTGCCAGCAGCCAAGATGGGCCCAGGTTTGGCGAGCAGTACTTC. V gene TRBV14 combines with J gene TRBJ2-7; no clear D. Trimming pared 0 bases from V and 6 bases from J, leaving 15 bases between. Germline V lookup: CDR1 SGHDN, CDR2 FVKESK. This CDR3 comprises 15 residues.

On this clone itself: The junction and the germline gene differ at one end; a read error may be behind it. The CDR3 DNA is TGTGCTAGCAGCCCGGTGGGCAGCTACACCGGGGAGCTGTTTTTT. Encoded protein: CASSPVGSYTGELFF. The chain uses TRBV7-7 and TRBJ2-2; the D is unclear. The CDR3 consists of 15 residues. Germline V gene lookup returns CDR1 SSHAT and CDR2 FNYEAQ (reference sequence).

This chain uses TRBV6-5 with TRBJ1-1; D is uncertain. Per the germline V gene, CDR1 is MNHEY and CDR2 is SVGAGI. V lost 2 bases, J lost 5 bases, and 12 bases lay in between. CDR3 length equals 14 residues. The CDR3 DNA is TGTGCCAGCAGTTACGCCGGGGTTGGGACTGAAGCTTTCTTT. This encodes CASSYAGVGTEAFF.

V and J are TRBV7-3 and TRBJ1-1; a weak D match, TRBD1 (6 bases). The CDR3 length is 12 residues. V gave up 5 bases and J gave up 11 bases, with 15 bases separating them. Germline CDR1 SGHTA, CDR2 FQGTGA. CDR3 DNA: TGTGCCAGCAGCACAGTACAGGGTGCGGCTTTCTTT. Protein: CASSTVQGAAFF.

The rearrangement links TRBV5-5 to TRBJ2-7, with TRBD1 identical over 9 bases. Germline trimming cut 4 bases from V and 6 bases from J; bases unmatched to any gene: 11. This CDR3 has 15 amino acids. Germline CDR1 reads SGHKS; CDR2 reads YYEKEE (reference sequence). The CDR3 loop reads CASSLGQGASLEQYF. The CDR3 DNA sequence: TGTGCCAGCAGCCTGGGACAGGGTGCATCCCTCGAGCAGTACTTC.

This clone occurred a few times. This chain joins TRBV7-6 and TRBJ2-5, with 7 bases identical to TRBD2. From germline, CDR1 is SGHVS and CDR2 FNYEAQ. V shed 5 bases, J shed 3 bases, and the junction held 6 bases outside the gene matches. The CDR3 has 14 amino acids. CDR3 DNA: TGTGCCAGCAGCCGGGAGGCTAGAAAAGAGACCCAGTACTTC. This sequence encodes CASSREARKETQYF.

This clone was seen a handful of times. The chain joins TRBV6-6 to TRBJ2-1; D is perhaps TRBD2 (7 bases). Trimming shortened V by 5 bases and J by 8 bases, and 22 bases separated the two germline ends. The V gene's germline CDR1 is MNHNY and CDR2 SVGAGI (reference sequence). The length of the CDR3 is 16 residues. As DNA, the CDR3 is TGTGCCAGCAGTCCAAAGGGGGGGGGTATTAGTTATGAGCAGTTCTTC. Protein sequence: CASSPKGGGISYEQFF.

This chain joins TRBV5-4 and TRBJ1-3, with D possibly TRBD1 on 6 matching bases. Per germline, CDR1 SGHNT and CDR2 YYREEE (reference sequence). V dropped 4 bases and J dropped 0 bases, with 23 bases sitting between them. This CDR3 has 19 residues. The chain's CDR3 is CASSAVPLTGPHSGNTIYF. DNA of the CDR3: TGTGCCAGCAGCGCCGTCCCACTGACAGGTCCCCACTCTGGAAACACCATATATTTT.

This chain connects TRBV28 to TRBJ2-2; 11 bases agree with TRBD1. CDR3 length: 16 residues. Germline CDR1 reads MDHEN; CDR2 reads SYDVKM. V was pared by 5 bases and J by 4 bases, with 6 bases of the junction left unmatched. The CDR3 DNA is TGTGCCAGCAGTCCAAGGGGACAGGGGGGCACCGGGGAGCTGTTTTTT. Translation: CASSPRGQGGTGELFF. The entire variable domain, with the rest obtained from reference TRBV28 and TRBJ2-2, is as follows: DVKVTQSSRYLVKRTGEKVFLECVQDMDHENMFWYRQDPGLGLRLIYFSYDVKMKEKGDIPEGYSVSREKKERFSLILESASTNQTSMYLCASSPRGQGGTGELFFGEGSRLTVL.

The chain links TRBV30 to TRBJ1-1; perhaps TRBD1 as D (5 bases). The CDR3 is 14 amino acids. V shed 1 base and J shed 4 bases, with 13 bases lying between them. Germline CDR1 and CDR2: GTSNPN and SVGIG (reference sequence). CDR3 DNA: TGTGCCTGGAGTGACAGGTCTAGGGGCACTGAAGCTTTCTTT. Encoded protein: CAWSDRSRGTEAFF.

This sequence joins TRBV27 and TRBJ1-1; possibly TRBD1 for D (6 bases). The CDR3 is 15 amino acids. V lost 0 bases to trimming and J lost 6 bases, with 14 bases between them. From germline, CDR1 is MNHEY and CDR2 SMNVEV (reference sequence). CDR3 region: CASSLSEGGGAEAFF. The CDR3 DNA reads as TGTGCCAGCAGTTTATCCGAAGGGGGGGGCGCTGAAGCTTTCTTT.

CDR3 protein: CASSGPPSGSYNEQFF. The CDR3 DNA sequence: TGTGCCAGCAGCGGGCCCCCTAGCGGCTCCTACAATGAGCAGTTCTTC. The chain joins TRBV9 to TRBJ2-1; 7 nucleotides align to TRBD2. Germline CDR1 reads SGDLS; CDR2 reads YYNGEE. The CDR3 sequence is 16 residues long. The V gene end was trimmed by 3 bases and the J gene end by 0 bases; junction bases not matched to a gene: 6. The whole variable domain, remainder taken from reference TRBV9 and TRBJ2-1, is DSGVTQTPKHLITATGQRVTLRCSPRSGDLSVYWYQQSLDQGLQFLIQYYNGEERAKGNILERFSAQQFPDLHSELNLSSLELGDSALYFCASSGPPSGSYNEQFFGPGTRLTVL.

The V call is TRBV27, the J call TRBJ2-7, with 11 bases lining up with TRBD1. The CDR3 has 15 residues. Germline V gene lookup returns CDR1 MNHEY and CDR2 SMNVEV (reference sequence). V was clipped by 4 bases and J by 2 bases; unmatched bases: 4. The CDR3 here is CASSYGTGGTYEQYF. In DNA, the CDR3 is TGTGCCAGCAGTTACGGGACAGGGGGGACCTACGAGCAGTACTTC.

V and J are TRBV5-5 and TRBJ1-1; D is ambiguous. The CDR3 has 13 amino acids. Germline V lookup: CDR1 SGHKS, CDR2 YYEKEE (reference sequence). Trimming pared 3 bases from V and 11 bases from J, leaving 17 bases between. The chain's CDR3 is CASSSPGRGLAFF. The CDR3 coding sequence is TGTGCCAGCAGCTCGCCCGGCCGGGGTTTGGCTTTCTTT.

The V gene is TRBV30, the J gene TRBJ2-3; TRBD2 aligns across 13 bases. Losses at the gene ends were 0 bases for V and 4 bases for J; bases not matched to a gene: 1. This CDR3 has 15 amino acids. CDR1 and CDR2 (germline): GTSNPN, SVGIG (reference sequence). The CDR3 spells CAWSVGTSGADTQYF. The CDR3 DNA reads TGTGCCTGGAGTGTAGGGACTAGCGGGGCAGATACGCAGTATTTT.

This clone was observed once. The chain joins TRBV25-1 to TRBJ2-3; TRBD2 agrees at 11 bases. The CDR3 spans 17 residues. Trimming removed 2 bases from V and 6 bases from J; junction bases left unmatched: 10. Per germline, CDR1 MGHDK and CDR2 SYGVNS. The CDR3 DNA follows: TGTGCCAGCAGTGAAAAGGGTAGCGGGGGGGCCAGTGATACGCAGTATTTT. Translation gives CASSEKGSGGASDTQYF.

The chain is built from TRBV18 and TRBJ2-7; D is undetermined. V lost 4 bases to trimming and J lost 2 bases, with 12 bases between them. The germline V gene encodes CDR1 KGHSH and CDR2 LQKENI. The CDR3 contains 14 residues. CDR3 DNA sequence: TGTGCCAGCTCACTACGGAGCATGCCCTACGAGCAGTACTTC. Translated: CASSLRSMPYEQYF.

CDR3 loop: CASSHRDRVNEKLFF. The CDR3 DNA follows: TGTGCCAGCAGCCATAGGGACAGGGTGAATGAAAAACTGTTTTTT. The chain couples TRBV5-8 to TRBJ1-4, with 9 bases lining up with TRBD1. Per the germline V gene, CDR1 is SGHTS and CDR2 is YDEGEE. This CDR3 has 15 residues. Losses at the gene ends were 4 bases for V and 5 bases for J; bases not matched to a gene: 6.